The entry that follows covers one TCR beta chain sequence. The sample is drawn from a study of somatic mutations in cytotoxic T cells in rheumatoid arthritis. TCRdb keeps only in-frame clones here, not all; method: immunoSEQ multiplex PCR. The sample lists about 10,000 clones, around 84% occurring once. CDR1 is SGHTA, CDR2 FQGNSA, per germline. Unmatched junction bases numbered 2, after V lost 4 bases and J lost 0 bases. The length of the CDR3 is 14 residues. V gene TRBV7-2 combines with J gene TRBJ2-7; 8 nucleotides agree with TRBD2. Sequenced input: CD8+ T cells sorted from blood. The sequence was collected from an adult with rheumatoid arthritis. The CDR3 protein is CASSSAGGSYEQYF. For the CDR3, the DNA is TGTGCCAGCAGCTCGGCGGGGGGCTCCTACGAGCAGTACTTC.